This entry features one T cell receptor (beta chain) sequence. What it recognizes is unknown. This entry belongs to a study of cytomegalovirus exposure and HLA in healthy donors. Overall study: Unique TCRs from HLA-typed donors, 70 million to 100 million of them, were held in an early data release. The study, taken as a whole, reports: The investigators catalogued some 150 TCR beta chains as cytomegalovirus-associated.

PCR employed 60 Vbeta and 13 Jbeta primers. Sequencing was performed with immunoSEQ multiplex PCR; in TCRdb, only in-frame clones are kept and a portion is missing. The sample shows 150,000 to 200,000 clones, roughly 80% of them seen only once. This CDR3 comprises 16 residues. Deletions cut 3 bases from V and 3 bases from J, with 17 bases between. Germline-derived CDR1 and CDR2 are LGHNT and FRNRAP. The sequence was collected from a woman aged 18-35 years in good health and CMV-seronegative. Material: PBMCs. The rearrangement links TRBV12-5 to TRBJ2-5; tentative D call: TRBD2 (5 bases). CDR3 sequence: CASGLVEEWGKETQYF. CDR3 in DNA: TGTGCTAGTGGTTTAGTGGAGGAATGGGGAAAAGAGACCCAGTACTTC.